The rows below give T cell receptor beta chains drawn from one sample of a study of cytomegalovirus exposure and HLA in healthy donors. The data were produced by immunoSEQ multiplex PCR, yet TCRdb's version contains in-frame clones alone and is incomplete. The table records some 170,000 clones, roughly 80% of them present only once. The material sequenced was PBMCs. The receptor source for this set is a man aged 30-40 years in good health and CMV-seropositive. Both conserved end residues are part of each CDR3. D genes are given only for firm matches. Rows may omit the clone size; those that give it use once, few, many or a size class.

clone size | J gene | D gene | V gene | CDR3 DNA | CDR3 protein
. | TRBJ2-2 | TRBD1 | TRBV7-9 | TGTGGTGCGTCAGGGGGCTCGTGGACCGGGGAGCTGTTTTTT | CGASGGSWTGELFF
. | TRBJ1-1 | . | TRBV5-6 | TGTGCCAGCAGCGAAGACAGGAACACTGAAGCTTTCTTT | CASSEDRNTEAFF
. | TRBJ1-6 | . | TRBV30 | TGTGCCTGGACCCCGTTAGTCCATTCACCCCTCCACTTT | CAWTPLVHSPLHF
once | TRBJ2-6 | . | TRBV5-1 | TGCGCCAGCAGCTTGGGAGGGGGACGTTTTGGTGGTGGGGCCAACGTCCTGACTTTC | CASSLGGGRFGGGANVLTF
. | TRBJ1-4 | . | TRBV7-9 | TGTGCCAGCAGCTTCGGCGGGCATAATGAAAAACTGTTTTTT | CASSFGGHNEKLFF
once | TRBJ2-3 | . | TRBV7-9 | TGTGCCAGCCGAATTGGGGGCTCAGATACGCAGTATTTT | CASRIGGSDTQYF
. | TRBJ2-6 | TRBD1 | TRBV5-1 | TGCGCCAGCAGCCCCGGACAGGTTGGGGCCAACGTCCTGACTTTC | CASSPGQVGANVLTF
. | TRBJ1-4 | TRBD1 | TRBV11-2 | TGTGCCAGCAGCTTAGTAACAGGGGGCTGGGAAAAACTGTTTTTT | CASSLVTGGWEKLFF
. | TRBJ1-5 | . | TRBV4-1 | TGCGCCAGCAGCCAAGTGGCCAGCGATCAGCCCCAGCATTTT | CASSQVASDQPQHF
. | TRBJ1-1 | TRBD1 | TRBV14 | TGTGCCAGCAGCCGTGGGACAGTTGAAGCTTTCTTT | CASSRGTVEAFF
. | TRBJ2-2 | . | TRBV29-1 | TGCAGCGTTGAAGTCTACACCGGGGAGCTGCTTTTT | CSVEVYTGELLF
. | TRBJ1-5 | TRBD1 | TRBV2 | TGTGCCAGCAGTGTGTGGACAGGGGGGATCCCGTACAATCAGCCCCAGCATTTT | CASSVWTGGIPYNQPQHF
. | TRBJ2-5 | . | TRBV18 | TGTGCCAGCTCACCACCGATGGGACACAACCAAGAGACCCAGTACTTC | CASSPPMGHNQETQYF
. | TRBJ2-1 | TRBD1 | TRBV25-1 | TGTGCCAGCAGTCCCACAGGGGATGAGCAGTTCTTC | CASSPTGDEQFF
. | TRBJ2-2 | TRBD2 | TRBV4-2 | TGTGCCAGCAGCCAAGACCCCCTAGCGGGGGCCAACACCGGGGAGCTGTTTTTT | CASSQDPLAGANTGELFF
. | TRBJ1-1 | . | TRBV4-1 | TGCGCCAGCAGCCAAGAGGGGGGGGTCACTGAAGCTTTCTTT | CASSQEGGVTEAFF
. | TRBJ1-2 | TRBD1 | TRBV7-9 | TGTTCCAGCAGGGGACAGAACTATGGCTACACCTTC | CSSRGQNYGYTF
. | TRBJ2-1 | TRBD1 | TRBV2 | TGTGCCAGCAGCGGACAGGGGGGCTACAATGAGCAGTTCTTC | CASSGQGGYNEQFF
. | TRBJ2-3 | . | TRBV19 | TGTGCCAGTGCTCCTGACTGGGTTTCAGATACGCAGTATTTT | CASAPDWVSDTQYF
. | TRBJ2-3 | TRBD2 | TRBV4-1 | TGCGCCAGCAGCCAAGATTCCCCGACTAGCGGGGCCCCGTGGAGCACAGATACGCAGTATTTT | CASSQDSPTSGAPWSTDTQYF
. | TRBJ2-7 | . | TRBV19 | TGTGCCAGTGGGATGGGCGGGACCTACGAGCAGTACTTC | CASGMGGTYEQYF
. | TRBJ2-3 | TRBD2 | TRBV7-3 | TGTGCCAGCAGCGTAGCGGGGGCAGATACGCAGTATTTT | CASSVAGADTQYF
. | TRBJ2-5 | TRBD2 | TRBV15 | TGTGCCACCAGCCGCGGGGGGTCCGTCCAAGAGACCCAGTACTTC | CATSRGGSVQETQYF
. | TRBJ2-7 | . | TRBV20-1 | TGCAGTGCTAACCTAGCCCGGGAGCAGTACTTC | CSANLAREQYF
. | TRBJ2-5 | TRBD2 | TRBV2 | TGTGCCAGCAGTGGGACTAGCGGGGGTGAGACCCAGTACTTC | CASSGTSGGETQYF
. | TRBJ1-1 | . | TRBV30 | TGTGCCTGGAGTGTACGTTTTGGGGAGATGGCTTTCTTT | CAWSVRFGEMAFF
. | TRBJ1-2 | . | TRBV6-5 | TGTGCCAGCGCCGGGGGGGATGGCTACACCTTC | CASAGGDGYTF
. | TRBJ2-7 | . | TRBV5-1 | TGCGCCAGCAGCCCGGGGGACAGCCTGGCGGAGCAGTACTTC | CASSPGDSLAEQYF
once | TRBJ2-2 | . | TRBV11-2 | TGTGCCAGCAGCTTAGTCGGGGGAGGGGAGCTGTTTTTT | CASSLVGGGELFF
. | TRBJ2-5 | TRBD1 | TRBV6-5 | TGTGCCAGCAATCGTCAGGGACAGAGTCAAGAGACCCAGTACTTC | CASNRQGQSQETQYF
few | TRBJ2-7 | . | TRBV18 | TGTGCCAGCTCACCAACGACAGCAACCTACGAGCAGTACTTC | CASSPTTATYEQYF
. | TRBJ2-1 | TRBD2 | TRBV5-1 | TGCGCCAGCAGAGAGGACGGGGGGGCCTACAATGAGCAGTTCTTC | CASREDGGAYNEQFF
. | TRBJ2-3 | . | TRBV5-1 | TGCGCCAGCAGCTTCGGGGGGCTGGATACGCAGTATTTT | CASSFGGLDTQYF
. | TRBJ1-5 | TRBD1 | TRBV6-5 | TGTGCCAGCAGTTACTCCGGGACAGGCAATCAGCCCCAGCATTTT | CASSYSGTGNQPQHF
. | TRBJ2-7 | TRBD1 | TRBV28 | TGTGCCAGCAGTTCTCCGGGACAGTCCTACGAGCAGTACTTC | CASSSPGQSYEQYF
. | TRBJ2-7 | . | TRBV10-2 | TGCGCCAGCAGTGACCCGGGGATCGACTACGAGCAGTACTTC | CASSDPGIDYEQYF
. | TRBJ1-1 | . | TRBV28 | TGTGCCAGCAGTTTAAACAGGGCTGAAACTGAAGCTTTCTTT | CASSLNRAETEAFF
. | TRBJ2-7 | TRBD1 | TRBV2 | TGTGCCAGCAGTCTCACCGGGACAGGCCCCCTCGAGCAGTACTTC | CASSLTGTGPLEQYF
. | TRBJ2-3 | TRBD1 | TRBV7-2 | TGTGCCAGCAGGAGAGGGGGCCGCACAGATACGCAGTATTTT | CASRRGGRTDTQYF
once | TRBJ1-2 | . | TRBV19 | TGTGCCAGTAGTATATCAACAGGGCAAGGCTACACCTTC | CASSISTGQGYTF
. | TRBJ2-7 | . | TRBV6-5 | TGTGCCAGCAGTAATCTGGACACCTACTACGAGCAGTACTTC | CASSNLDTYYEQYF
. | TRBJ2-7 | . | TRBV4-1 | TGCGCCAGCAGCCCCCAAGGGGGATACGAGCAGTACTTC | CASSPQGGYEQYF
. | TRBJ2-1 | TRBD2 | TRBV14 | TGTGCCAGCAGCCAATGGGTAGCGGGGGGGCTCTACTCCTACAATGAGCAGTTCTTC | CASSQWVAGGLYSYNEQFF
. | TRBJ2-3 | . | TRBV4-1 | TGCGCCAGCAGCCAAATAGATGACACAGATACGCAGTATTTT | CASSQIDDTDTQYF
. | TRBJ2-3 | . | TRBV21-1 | TGTGCCAGCAGCAAAGCAGGCGGCGTAAGGGATACGCAGTATTTT | CASSKAGGVRDTQYF
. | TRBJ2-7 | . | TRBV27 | TGTGCCAGCAGTACTGCCTACGAGCAGTACTTC | CASSTAYEQYF
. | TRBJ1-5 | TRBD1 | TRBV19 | TGTGCCAGTAGTACAACAGGGGGCGCGCAGCCCCAGCATTTT | CASSTTGGAQPQHF
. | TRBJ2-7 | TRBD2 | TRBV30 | TGTGCCTGGACACGCGGGGTGGGGGGGGAAGAGCAGTACTTC | CAWTRGVGGEEQYF
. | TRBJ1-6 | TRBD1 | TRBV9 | TGTGCCAGCAGCGTTGGGACAGCTATTAATTCACCCCTCCACTTT | CASSVGTAINSPLHF
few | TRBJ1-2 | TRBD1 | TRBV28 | TGTGCCAGCAGTTCGGGGACAGGGCCGTTCATTCATGGCTACACCTTC | CASSSGTGPFIHGYTF
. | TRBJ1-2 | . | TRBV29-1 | TGCAGCGTTGAAGATCGACAAAACTATGGCTACACCTTC | CSVEDRQNYGYTF
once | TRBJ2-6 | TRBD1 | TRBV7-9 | TGTGCCAGCAGCTCGGGACAGGGGGCGGGCGGGGCCAACGTCCTGACTTTC | CASSSGQGAGGANVLTF
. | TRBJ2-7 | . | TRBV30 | TGTGCCTGGAGTGTTCCCCGGACAGATCACGAGCAGTACTTC | CAWSVPRTDHEQYF
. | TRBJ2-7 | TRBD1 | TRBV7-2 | TGTGCCAGCAAGGGACAGTTTCTTGACGAGCAGTACTTC | CASKGQFLDEQYF